This entry describes one T cell receptor (beta chain). What it binds is not known. A second PCR of 7 to 11 cycles used a sample-barcoded 5' primer and a J-beta primer mix. A minimum of 2.5 million CDR3-containing paired-end reads was obtained for each sample. TCRdb reprocessed the 5' RACE reads via MiXCR and lists one record per CDR3 protein. The sample holds approximately 350,000 distinct CDR3 sequences, about 49% seen once. These data belong to a study of blood T cells in healthy people across ages. The CDR3 is made up of 15 amino acids. After removal of 2 bases from V and 7 bases from J, the junction contained 2 bases not matched to a gene. CDR1 and CDR2 (germline): SGHTA, FQGNSA. Overall study results and limits: Unsorted PBMCs blocked a conclusive comparison of naive and antigen-experienced cells. TCR beta diversity was tightly associated with the proportion of naive T cells. Relative to aged donors, long-lived donors carried more naive CD4+ cells and displayed higher diversity.

This TCR derives from a man aged 55 to 70 in good health. The sample was blood. The genes are TRBV7-2 and TRBJ2-1, with 13 bases aligning to TRBD2. As DNA, the CDR3 is TGTGCCAGCAGCTTATGGGGACTAGCGGGGAATGAGCAGTTCTTC. It is translated as CASSLWGLAGNEQFF.